This T cell receptor (beta chain) originates from a study of blood T cell repertoires in COVID-19. The CDR3 spans 14 residues. The germline CDR1 and CDR2 sequences are GTSNPN and SVGIG (reference sequence). Deletions cut 3 bases from V and 2 bases from J, with 13 bases between. Authors' data handling: Amplified reference gene primers provided the basis for estimating nucleated cell counts. Sequenced by immunoSEQ multiplex PCR; TCRdb stores in-frame clones only, minus some. From that table come the V and J calls and clone size; the DNA was used to work out D and trimming. Of about 240,000 clones in the sample, 86% were seen once. Only one count was recorded for this clone.

This TCR was recovered from a man between 60 and 70 years old with acute or convalescent COVID-19. J is TRBJ1-1 and V is TRBV30; possible D gene TRBD1, 6 bases. Sequenced material: peripheral blood. CDR3 in amino acids: CAWRVGHPNTEAFF. The CDR3 region has the DNA TGTGCCTGGAGAGTGGGACACCCAAACACTGAAGCTTTCTTT.